Below, 18 T cell receptor beta chains from the same sample are listed, as sequenced in a study of T cells after somatic rescue of genetic block (dated by TCRdb to the early 2020s). The method was the immunoSEQ multiplex PCR assay. TCRdb limited this immuneACCESS table to in-frame rearrangements with V and J called. A share of clones is missing; checked studies link under half to unresolved V genes, and the rest is unexplained. The sample data list roughly 55,000 clones, and around 96% of these were observed just once. The leading ten clones occupy approximately 0.077% of the sample. The specimen sequenced was peripheral blood mononuclear cells (PBMCs). Every receptor here comes from a child in the first two years of life.

The chain employs TRBV13 and TRBJ2-7; D unresolved. CDR3 length: 15 residues. Germline V gene data show CDR1 as PRHDT and CDR2 as FYEKMQ (reference sequence). V lost 0 bases and J lost 1, with 10 bases in between. CDR3 in amino acids: CASSLGLGPSYEQYF. The CDR3 coding sequence is TGTGCCAGCAGCTTAGGCCTCGGCCCATCCTACGAGCAGTACTTC.

This rearrangement joins TRBV27 to TRBJ1-2, with a weak D call TRBD1 (5 bases). CDR1 MNHEY and CDR2 SMNVEV come from the germline V gene (reference sequence). V was cut by 6 bases and J by 3 bases, with 14 bases left in between. The CDR3 extends over 14 amino acids. The chain's CDR3 is CASRGVEGHYGYTF. The CDR3 DNA reads as TGTGCCAGCAGGGGGGTCGAAGGCCACTATGGCTACACCTTC.

The chain employs TRBV2 and TRBJ2-1, with TRBD2 as a possible D gene (7 bases). V was clipped by 4 bases and J by 4 bases, with 14 bases between them. The germline V gene has CDR1 SNHLY and CDR2 FYNNEI. The CDR3 has 15 amino acids. CDR3 sequence: CASSVYRGGYNEQFF. Here the CDR3 DNA reads TGTGCCAGCAGTGTGTATAGGGGGGGTTACAATGAGCAGTTCTTC.

This chain links TRBV7-8 with TRBJ2-7, with 7 bases aligning to TRBD1. The CDR3 consists of 13 residues. Germline CDR1 SGHVS, CDR2 FQNEAQ. J lost 6 bases, V lost 2 bases, and 4 bases had no gene match. Here the CDR3 DNA reads TGTGCCAGCAGCTTACAGGGGGATGGCGAGCAGTACTTC. It yields the protein CASSLQGDGEQYF. Complete variable domain (other parts from reference TRBV7-8 and TRBJ2-7): GAGVSQSPRYKVAKRGQDVALRCDPISGHVSLFWYQQALGQGPEFLTYFQNEAQLDKSGLPSDRFFAERPEGSVSTLKIQRTQQEDSAVYLCASSLQGDGEQYFGPGTRLTVT.

This chain links TRBV9 with TRBJ2-1, with D maybe TRBD2 (6 bases). The V end lost 2 bases, the J end lost 3 bases, and 12 bases lay between the germline ends. The CDR3 totals 15 residues. Germline V gene lookup returns CDR1 SGDLS and CDR2 YYNGEE. Here the CDR3 reads CASSVSGALYNEQFF. The DNA of the CDR3 is TGTGCCAGCAGCGTTAGCGGAGCTCTCTACAATGAGCAGTTCTTC.

This clone appeared a single time. This chain uses TRBV2 with TRBJ2-7, with D uncertain. The germline V and J ends were trimmed by 10 bases and 2 bases, with 18 bases remaining between them. The CDR3 is 14 residues long. CDR1 is SNHLY, CDR2 FYNNEI, per germline. CDR3 protein: CAISSYGGPYEQYF. The CDR3 region has the DNA TGTGCCATCAGCAGCTACGGTGGCCCCTACGAGCAGTACTTC. Full variable domain (rest looked up from reference TRBV2 and TRBJ2-7): EPEVTQTPSHQVTQMGQEVILRCVPISNHLYFYWYRQILGQKVEFLVSFYNNEISEKSEIFDDQFSVERPDGSNFTLKIRSTKLEDSAMYFCAISSYGGPYEQYFGPGTRLTVT.

V gene TRBV6-5 combines with J gene TRBJ2-3, with TRBD1 matching 7 bases. The CDR3 consists of 14 residues. Per germline, CDR1 MNHEY and CDR2 SVGAGI. V lost 2 bases and J lost 1; bases outside the gene matches: 0. CDR3 protein: CASSYRGRTDTQYF. In DNA, the CDR3 is TGTGCCAGCAGTTACAGGGGGCGCACAGATACGCAGTATTTT.

The chain combines TRBV11-2 with TRBJ1-1; a weak D match, TRBD1 (5 bases). V was trimmed by 1 base and J by 4 bases, leaving 13 bases between them. The germline V gene has CDR1 SGHAT and CDR2 FQNNGV. The CDR3 has 15 residues. CDR3 coding DNA: TGTGCCAGCAGCTTAGGGGGGATAAGGACCACTGAAGCTTTCTTT. Its translation is CASSLGGIRTTEAFF.

In nucleotides, the CDR3 is TGTGCCAGCAGTGAATCGACGAGGTCACCCCTCCACTTT. It yields the protein CASSESTRSPLHF. J is TRBJ1-6 and V is TRBV6-1; D remains ambiguous. With 2 bases removed from V and 10 bases from J, the gap between germline ends came to 9 bases. This CDR3 spans 13 amino acids. Germline V gives CDR1 MNHNS, CDR2 SASEGT.

The chain links TRBV5-3 to TRBJ2-2; no definite D call. TRBV5-3 is given ORF status, its function remaining uncertain. The CDR3 spans 13 residues. V shed 2 bases and J shed 4 bases, with 6 bases lying between them. In DNA, the CDR3 is TGTGCCAGAAGCTTCCCGGGCACCGGGGAGCTGTTTTTT. Its translation: CARSFPGTGELFF.

The chain joins TRBV7-2 to TRBJ2-3; D remains ambiguous. The germline V and J ends were trimmed by 5 bases and 3 bases, with 3 bases remaining between them. The germline V gene encodes CDR1 SGHTA and CDR2 FQGNSA. CDR3 size: 11 residues. CDR3 amino acids: CASSHTDTQYF. The CDR3 coding sequence is TGTGCCAGCAGCCATACAGATACGCAGTATTTT.

The chain has TRBV5-4 and TRBJ2-5; maybe TRBD1 (5 bases). Germline CDR1 SGHNT, CDR2 YYREEE (reference sequence). V was clipped by 2 bases and J by 4 bases, with 9 bases between them. CDR3 length: 13 amino acids. CDR3 region: CASSFAGLETQYF. The CDR3 bases are TGTGCCAGCAGCTTTGCAGGGCTAGAGACCCAGTACTTC.

Note on this clone: Other nucleotide sequences from this sample produce the same CDR3. The V gene is TRBV4-2, the J gene TRBJ2-7; 8 bases agree with TRBD2. CDR1 LGHNA and CDR2 YNFKEQ come from the germline V gene. The V gene end was trimmed by 1 base and the J gene end by 9 bases; junction bases not matched to a gene: 5. The CDR3 extends over 13 amino acids. The CDR3, as DNA: TGTGCCAGCAGCCAAGCACCCGGGGGGGTGCAGTACTTC. It is translated as CASSQAPGGVQYF.

The chain links TRBV29-1 to TRBJ2-1, with 10 bases fitting TRBD2. The germline V gene encodes CDR1 SQVTM and CDR2 ANQGSEA. The CDR3 is 16 residues long. J was trimmed by 3 bases and V by 7 bases; bases with no gene match: 12. In DNA form, the CDR3 reads TGCAGCGGTAAATTACCGGGACTAGCGAGCTACAATGAGCAGTTCTTC. Amino acids: CSGKLPGLASYNEQFF.

This chain links TRBV5-1 with TRBJ2-1, with TRBD2 identical over 8 bases. V lost 0 bases and J lost 0; bases outside the gene matches: 5. The CDR3 is made up of 17 amino acids. The germline CDR1 and CDR2 sequences are SGHRS and YFSETQ. CDR3 region: CASSLAGTSRSYNEQFF. DNA of the CDR3: TGCGCCAGCAGCTTGGCCGGGACTAGTCGCTCCTACAATGAGCAGTTCTTC.

This clone was observed once. The chain uses TRBV6-5 and TRBJ1-2, with D unclear. Trimming pared 2 bases from V and 6 bases from J, leaving 10 bases between. Germline V CDR1 and CDR2: MNHEY, SVGAGI. The CDR3 has 13 amino acids. CDR3 in DNA: TGTGCCAGCAGTTACCTCGGGCGGGATGGCTACACCTTC. It encodes CASSYLGRDGYTF.

In regard to this clone: The junction and the germline gene differ at one end; a read error may be behind it. This rearrangement joins TRBV5-6 to TRBJ2-3, with 7 bases identical to TRBD1. This CDR3 is built from 11 residues. CDR1 and CDR2 (germline): SGHDT, YYEEEE. Written as DNA, the CDR3 is TGTGCCAGCAGCAACGACAGGGAACGGGGTTTT. Translation: CASSNDRERGF.

The J gene is TRBJ2-1, the V gene TRBV29-1, with 7 bases lining up with TRBD2. This CDR3 has 13 amino acids. V lost 8 bases, J lost 6 bases, and 10 bases stayed unmatched. Germline V gives CDR1 SQVTM, CDR2 ANQGSEA. CDR3 amino acids: CSFRLADVNEQFF. The DNA for the CDR3 is TGCAGCTTCAGACTAGCCGATGTCAATGAGCAGTTCTTC.